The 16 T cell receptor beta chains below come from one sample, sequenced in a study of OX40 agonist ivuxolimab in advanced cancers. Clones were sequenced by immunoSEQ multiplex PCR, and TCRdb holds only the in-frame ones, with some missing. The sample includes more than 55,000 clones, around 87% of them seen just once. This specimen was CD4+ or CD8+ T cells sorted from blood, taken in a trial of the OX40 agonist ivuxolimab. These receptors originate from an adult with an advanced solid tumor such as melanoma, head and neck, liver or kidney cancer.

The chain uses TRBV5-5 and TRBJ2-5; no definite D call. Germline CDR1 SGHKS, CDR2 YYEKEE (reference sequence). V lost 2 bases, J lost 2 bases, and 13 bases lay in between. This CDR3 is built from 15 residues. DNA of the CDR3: TGTGCCAGCAGCTTCTCTTTGGTAGGGCAAGAGACCCAGTACTTC. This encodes CASSFSLVGQETQYF.

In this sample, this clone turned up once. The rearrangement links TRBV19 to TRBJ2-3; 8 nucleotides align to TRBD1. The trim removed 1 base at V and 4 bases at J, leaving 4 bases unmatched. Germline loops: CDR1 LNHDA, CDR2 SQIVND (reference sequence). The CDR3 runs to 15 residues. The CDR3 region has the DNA TGTGCCAGTAGTATAGGAAACAGGGGGTCAGATACGCAGTATTTT. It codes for CASSIGNRGSDTQYF.

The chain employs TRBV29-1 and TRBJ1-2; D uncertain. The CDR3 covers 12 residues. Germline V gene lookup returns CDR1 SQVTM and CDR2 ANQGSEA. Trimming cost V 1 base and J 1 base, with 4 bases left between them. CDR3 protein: CSVEASNYGYTF. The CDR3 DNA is TGCAGCGTTGAAGCGAGTAACTATGGCTACACCTTC.

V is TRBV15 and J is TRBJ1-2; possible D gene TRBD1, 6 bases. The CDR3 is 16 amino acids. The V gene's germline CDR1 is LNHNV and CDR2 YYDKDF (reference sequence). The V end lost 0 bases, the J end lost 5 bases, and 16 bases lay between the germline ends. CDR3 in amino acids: CATSRDLVAGAYGYTF. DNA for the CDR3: TGTGCCACCAGCAGAGATTTAGTAGCGGGGGCTTATGGCTACACCTTC.

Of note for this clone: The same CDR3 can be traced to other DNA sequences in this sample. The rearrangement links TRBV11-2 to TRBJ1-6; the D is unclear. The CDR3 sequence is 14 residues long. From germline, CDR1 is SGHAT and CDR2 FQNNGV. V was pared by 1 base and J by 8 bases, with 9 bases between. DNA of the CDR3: TGTGCCAGCAGCTTAGGAGGAGGGTATTCACCCCTCCACTTT. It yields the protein CASSLGGGYSPLHF.

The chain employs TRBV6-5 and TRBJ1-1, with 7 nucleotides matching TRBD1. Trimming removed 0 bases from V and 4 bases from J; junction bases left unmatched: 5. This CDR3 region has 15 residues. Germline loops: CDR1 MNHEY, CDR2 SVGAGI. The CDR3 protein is CASSYSHQGGTEAFF. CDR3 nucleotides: TGTGCCAGCAGTTACTCGCACCAGGGGGGCACTGAAGCTTTCTTT.

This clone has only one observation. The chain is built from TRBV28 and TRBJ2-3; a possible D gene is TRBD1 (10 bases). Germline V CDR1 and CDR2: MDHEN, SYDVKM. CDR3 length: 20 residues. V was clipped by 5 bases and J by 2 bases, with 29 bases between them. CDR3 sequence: CASSRPGQGFASGITDTQYF. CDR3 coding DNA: TGTGCCAGCAGTAGACCGGGACAGGGGTTCGCTAGCGGGATCACAGATACGCAGTATTTT.

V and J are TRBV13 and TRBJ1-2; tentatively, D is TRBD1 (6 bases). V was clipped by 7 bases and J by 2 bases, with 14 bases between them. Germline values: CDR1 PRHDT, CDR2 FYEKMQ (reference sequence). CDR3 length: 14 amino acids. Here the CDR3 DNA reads TGTGCCAGCACCTTGCTAGGGGGGAACTATGGCTACACCTTC. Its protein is CASTLLGGNYGYTF.

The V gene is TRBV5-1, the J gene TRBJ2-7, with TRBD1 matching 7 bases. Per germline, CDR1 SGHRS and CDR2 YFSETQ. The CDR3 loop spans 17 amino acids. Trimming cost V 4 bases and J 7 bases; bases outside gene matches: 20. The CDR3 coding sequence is TGCGCCAGCAGCCGCACCTCTGGGGCAGGGGGTTCAGGGGAGCAGTACTTC. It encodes CASSRTSGAGGSGEQYF.

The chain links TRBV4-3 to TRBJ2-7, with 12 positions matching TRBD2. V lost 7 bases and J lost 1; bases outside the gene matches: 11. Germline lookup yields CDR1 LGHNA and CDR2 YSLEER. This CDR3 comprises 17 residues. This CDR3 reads CASTGLAGSGTSYEQYF. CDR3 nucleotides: TGCGCCAGCACGGGACTAGCGGGCTCCGGAACGTCCTACGAGCAGTACTTC.

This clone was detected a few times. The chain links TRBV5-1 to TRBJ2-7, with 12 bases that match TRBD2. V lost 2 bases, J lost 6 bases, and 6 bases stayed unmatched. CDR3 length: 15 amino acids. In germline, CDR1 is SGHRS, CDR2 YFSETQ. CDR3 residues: CASSFALAGGSEQYF. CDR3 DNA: TGCGCCAGCAGCTTCGCCCTAGCGGGAGGGAGCGAGCAGTACTTC.

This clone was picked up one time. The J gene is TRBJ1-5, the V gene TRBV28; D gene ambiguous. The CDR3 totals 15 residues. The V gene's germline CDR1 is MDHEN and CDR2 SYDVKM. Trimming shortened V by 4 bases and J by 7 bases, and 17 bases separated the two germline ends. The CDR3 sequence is CASSSPTRSGQPQHF. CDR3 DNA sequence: TGTGCCAGCAGTTCCCCGACGCGGTCGGGCCAGCCCCAGCATTTT.

CDR3 in DNA: TGTGCCAGTAGTCTTAAGACCTCTGGAAACACCATATATTTT. Translated, it gives CASSLKTSGNTIYF. This chain connects TRBV19 to TRBJ1-3; D uncertain. This CDR3 spans 14 amino acids. Germline values: CDR1 LNHDA, CDR2 SQIVND (reference sequence). Trimming shortened V by 5 bases and J by 0 bases, and 8 bases separated the two germline ends.

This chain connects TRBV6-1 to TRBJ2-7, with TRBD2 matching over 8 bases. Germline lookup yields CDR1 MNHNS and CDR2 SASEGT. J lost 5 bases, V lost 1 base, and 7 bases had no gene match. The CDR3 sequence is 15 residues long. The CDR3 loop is CASSEGTGGYHEQYF. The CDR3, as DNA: TGTGCCAGCAGTGAAGGAACGGGAGGGTACCACGAGCAGTACTTC.

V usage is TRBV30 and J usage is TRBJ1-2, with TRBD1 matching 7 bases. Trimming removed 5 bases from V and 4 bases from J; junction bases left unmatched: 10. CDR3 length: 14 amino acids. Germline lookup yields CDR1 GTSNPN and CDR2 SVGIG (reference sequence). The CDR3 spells CAWDYKGAAYGYTF. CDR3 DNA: TGTGCCTGGGACTATAAGGGGGCTGCCTATGGCTACACCTTC. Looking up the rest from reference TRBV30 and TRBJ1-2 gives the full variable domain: SQTIHQWPATLVQPVGSPLSLECTVEGTSNPNLYWYRQAAGRGLQLLFYSVGIGQISSEVPQNLSASRPQDRQFILSSKKLLLSDSGFYLCAWDYKGAAYGYTFGSGTRLTVV.

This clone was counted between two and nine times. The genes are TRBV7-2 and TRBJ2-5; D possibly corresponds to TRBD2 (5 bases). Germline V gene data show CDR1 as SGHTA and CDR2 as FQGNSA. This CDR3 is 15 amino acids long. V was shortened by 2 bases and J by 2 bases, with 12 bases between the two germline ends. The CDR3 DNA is TGTGCCAGCAGCTTACTAGGATGGGAGCAAGAGACCCAGTACTTC. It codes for CASSLLGWEQETQYF.